The 28 T cell receptor beta chains listed next were all sequenced from one sample in a study of cytotoxic CD8 clonotypes in ibrutinib-treated CLL. Here immunoSEQ multiplex PCR was the method, and the copy in TCRdb shows in-frame clones only, minus some. The table records 25,000 to 30,000 clones, approximately 80% of them present only once. The sequences come from PBMCs, collected after 36 months of ibrutinib treatment. These TCRs come from a human donor with chronic lymphocytic leukemia.

Comments on this clone: At one of its ends the junction is not consistent with the germline gene, which may arise from a read error. This chain connects TRBV5-1 to TRBJ1-1; a possible D gene is TRBD1 (6 bases). The CDR3 is made up of 13 amino acids. The germline CDR1 and CDR2 sequences are SGHRS and YFSETQ. CDR3 in DNA: TGCGCCAGCAGCTCCAGGGGCGACTCTAACTATGTCTTT. Protein product: CASSSRGDSNYVF.

The chain uses TRBV29-1 and TRBJ2-7, with D hard to call. In germline, CDR1 is SQVTM, CDR2 ANQGSEA. CDR3 size: 14 residues. Trimming cost V 0 bases and J 0 bases, with 9 bases left between them. CDR3 protein: CSVEDRGSSYEQYF. The CDR3 DNA reads TGCAGCGTTGAAGATCGTGGCAGCTCCTACGAGCAGTACTTC.

The V call is TRBV4-1, the J call TRBJ2-7, with 12 bases aligning to TRBD2. V dropped 1 base and J dropped 0; count of bases not matched to a gene: 7. The CDR3 is 18 amino acids. Germline V CDR1 and CDR2: MGHRA, YSYEKL. CDR3 coding DNA: TGCGCCAGCAGCCAAGGGGTGACTAGCGGGGGCCTCTCCTACGAGCAGTACTTC. Translation gives CASSQGVTSGGLSYEQYF.

The chain has TRBV7-7 and TRBJ2-7, with 11 bases matching TRBD1. J gave up 3 bases and V 8 bases, and 6 bases lay outside the gene matches. This CDR3 region has 14 residues. CDR1 and CDR2 (germline): SSHAT, FNYEAQ (reference sequence). CDR3 DNA: TGTGCCAGCGCCTCCGGGACAGGGGGCTACGAGCAGTACTTC. This codes for CASASGTGGYEQYF.

This sequence joins TRBV2 and TRBJ2-5, with 10 bases lining up with TRBD2. CDR1 SNHLY and CDR2 FYNNEI come from the germline V gene. The CDR3 consists of 17 residues. The junction had 14 bases not matched to a gene; V was cut back by 6 bases and J by 4 bases. This CDR3 is CASRASLAGEVRETQYF. The CDR3 DNA sequence: TGTGCCAGCAGGGCATCCCTAGCGGGGGAGGTTAGAGAGACCCAGTACTTC.

This clone has just one count. The gene calls are TRBV4-2 and TRBJ1-5; TRBD1 is a possible D gene (5 bases). The CDR3 has 14 amino acids. Germline-derived CDR1 and CDR2 are LGHNA and YNFKEQ. Trimming stripped 4 bases from V and 8 bases from J, with 15 bases between. CDR3 DNA sequence: TGTGCCAGCAGCCCTTCCGCGACAGTTGAGCCCCAGCATTTT. This sequence encodes CASSPSATVEPQHF.

This chain uses TRBV5-1 with TRBJ1-1; 7 nucleotides align to TRBD1. This CDR3 comprises 16 residues. The germline CDR1 and CDR2 sequences are SGHRS and YFSETQ. With 0 bases clipped from V and 5 bases from J, the junction kept 10 bases outside the gene matches. Written as DNA, the CDR3 is TGCGCCAGCAGCTTGGGAGGGGGCCGAAGTCAGACTGAAGCTTTCTTT. This gives the protein CASSLGGGRSQTEAFF.

The V and J genes are TRBV25-1 and TRBJ1-2; D gene ambiguous. Germline assignment: CDR1 MGHDK and CDR2 SYGVNS. The CDR3 has 15 residues. V was clipped by 5 bases and J by 11 bases, with 24 bases between them. The CDR3 coding sequence is TGTGCCAGCAGTTCCCACACCGCCCGCATAATGGAATACACCTTC. Its translation is CASSSHTARIMEYTF.

J is TRBJ1-5 and V is TRBV18; TRBD1 is a possible D gene (5 bases). Trimming pared 3 bases from V and 3 bases from J, leaving 9 bases between. CDR3 length equals 14 residues. The V gene's germline CDR1 is KGHSH and CDR2 LQKENI. The DNA of the CDR3 is TGTGCCAGCTCACCTCCCGGGGCCAATCAGCCCCAGCATTTT. Translation gives CASSPPGANQPQHF.

The CDR3 sequence is CASSVGLSGGAETQYF. The CDR3 DNA follows: TGTGCCAGCAGCGTAGGTTTAAGCGGGGGGGCAGAGACCCAGTACTTC. J is TRBJ2-5 and V is TRBV9, with TRBD2 matching 10 bases. The germline V gene encodes CDR1 SGDLS and CDR2 YYNGEE. The length of the CDR3 is 16 residues. V was clipped by 0 bases and J by 4 bases; unmatched bases: 6.

J is TRBJ1-6 and V is TRBV7-8, with D possibly being TRBD1 (5 bases). This CDR3 is built from 15 residues. Germline assignment: CDR1 SGHVS and CDR2 FQNEAQ. The V end was cut by 5 bases, the J end by 7 bases, with 15 bases between. The CDR3 protein is CASSLTGLTNSPLHF. The CDR3 region has the DNA TGTGCCAGCAGCCTCACGGGACTCACGAATTCACCCCTCCACTTT.

This clone was seen a handful of times. The rearrangement joins TRBV7-3 to TRBJ1-2, with D possibly TRBD1 on 5 matching bases. Looked up from germline, CDR1 is SGHTA and CDR2 is FQGTGA. The CDR3 covers 12 residues. V was clipped by 5 bases and J by 7 bases, with 11 bases between them. The CDR3 is CASSTGGGGYTF. As DNA, the CDR3 is TGTGCCAGCAGCACCGGGGGAGGTGGCTACACCTTC.

The chain joins TRBV6-5 to TRBJ1-2; possibly TRBD1 for D (6 bases). There are 16 residues in the CDR3. Between the trimmed V and J ends, which lost 0 bases and 4 bases, there was a span of 15 bases. Germline V gene lookup returns CDR1 MNHEY and CDR2 SVGAGI. Written as DNA, the CDR3 is TGTGCCAGCAGTTACTCCAGGACAGCGGACCTCTATGGCTACACCTTC. It encodes CASSYSRTADLYGYTF.

With regard to this clone: Additional DNA sequences in this sample encode the identical CDR3. The rearrangement links TRBV7-8 to TRBJ1-1; TRBD1 might be the D (5 bases). Germline V lookup: CDR1 SGHVS, CDR2 FQNEAQ. Trimming stripped 2 bases from V and 1 base from J, with 8 bases between. This CDR3 contains 14 residues. CDR3 residues: CASSLQTGNTEAFF. The CDR3 coding sequence is TGTGCCAGCAGCTTACAAACAGGGAACACTGAAGCTTTCTTT.

V gene TRBV10-1 combines with J gene TRBJ2-7; TRBD1 might be the D (6 bases). Germline CDR1 WNHNN, CDR2 SYGVQD (reference sequence). Deletions cut 8 bases from V and 4 bases from J, with 18 bases between. The length of the CDR3 is 14 residues. CDR3 protein: CASRPMRGTYEQYF. The CDR3 nucleotides are TGCGCCAGCCGACCTATGAGGGGGACATACGAGCAGTACTTC.

The rearrangement joins TRBV6-1 to TRBJ2-5, with 10 bases identical to TRBD1. The CDR3 runs 16 residues. Germline CDR1 and CDR2: MNHNS and SASEGT. With V trimmed by 4 bases and J by 2 bases, 7 bases remained unmatched. CDR3 sequence (DNA): TGTGCCAGCAGTGCAGGACAGGGGGGGGGACAAGAGACCCAGTACTTC. Translated: CASSAGQGGGQETQYF.

The V gene is TRBV27, the J gene TRBJ2-5, with 8 positions matching TRBD2. Germline V gives CDR1 MNHEY, CDR2 SMNVEV (reference sequence). The CDR3 is 15 amino acids. The trim removed 4 bases at V and 5 bases at J, leaving 9 bases unmatched. This CDR3 reads CASSSVAGRVETQYF. For the CDR3, the DNA is TGTGCCAGCAGTTCCGTAGCGGGGAGGGTGGAGACCCAGTACTTC.

V gene TRBV5-1 combines with J gene TRBJ1-5; no reliable D call. The V and J ends lost 1 base and 7 bases respectively, with 9 bases between them. The CDR3 length is 13 residues. The V gene's germline CDR1 is SGHRS and CDR2 YFSETQ. The CDR3 is CASSLSVDQPQHF. Here the CDR3 DNA reads TGCGCCAGCAGCTTGAGTGTAGACCAGCCCCAGCATTTT.

CDR3 coding DNA: TGCGCCAGCAGCCAACATAACAGGGGGCAGGAAGGCTACACCTTC. It is translated as CASSQHNRGQEGYTF. The V call is TRBV4-1, the J call TRBJ1-2; 9 nucleotides align to TRBD1. V trimming: 2 bases; J trimming: 8 bases; junction bases outside the gene matches: 9. Germline V lookup: CDR1 MGHRA, CDR2 YSYEKL. The CDR3 is 15 residues long.

The chain recombines TRBV12-5 with TRBJ2-1; 10 bases are shared with TRBD2. This CDR3 is 16 amino acids long. With 3 bases clipped from V and 7 bases from J, the junction kept 9 bases outside the gene matches. Germline V gives CDR1 LGHNT, CDR2 FRNRAP. The CDR3 nucleotides read TGTGCTAGTGGTTTCGCGGTAGCGGGGGGCCGAAATGAGCAGTTCTTC. It translates to CASGFAVAGGRNEQFF. The variable domain in full, with the rest retrieved from reference TRBV12-5 and TRBJ2-1, is DARVTQTPRHKVTEMGQEVTMRCQPILGHNTVFWYRQTMMQGLELLAYFRNRAPLDDSGMPKDRFSAEMPDATLATLKIQPSEPRDSAVYFCASGFAVAGGRNEQFFGPGTRLTVL.

This sequence joins TRBV5-1 and TRBJ1-1; D is unclear. Germline CDR1 and CDR2: SGHRS and YFSETQ. Trimming stripped 1 base from V and 4 bases from J, with 8 bases between. The CDR3 has 13 residues. The CDR3 loop reads CASSLLGTTEAFF. CDR3 coding DNA: TGCGCCAGCAGCTTGTTGGGTACCACTGAAGCTTTCTTT.

The chain uses TRBV19 and TRBJ2-4; possible D gene TRBD2, 5 bases. The CDR3 sequence is 15 residues long. Germline CDR1 is LNHDA and CDR2 is SQIVND (reference sequence). With 1 base removed from V and 1 base from J, the gap between germline ends came to 8 bases. As DNA, the CDR3 is TGTGCCAGTAGTATAGTTGGGGAGGCCAAAAACATTCAGTACTTC. This translates into CASSIVGEAKNIQYF.

This rearrangement joins TRBV19 to TRBJ1-1; 9 bases fit TRBD1. This CDR3 is 15 amino acids long. Germline V lookup: CDR1 LNHDA, CDR2 SQIVND (reference sequence). V shed 4 bases, J shed 6 bases, and the junction held 9 bases outside the gene matches. CDR3 sequence reads: CASSRGDRVVAEAFF. CDR3 nucleotides: TGTGCCAGTAGTAGAGGGGACAGGGTAGTGGCTGAAGCTTTCTTT.

This chain connects TRBV10-3 to TRBJ1-2, with D perhaps matching TRBD1 (5 bases). Trimming stripped 2 bases from V and 7 bases from J, with 14 bases between. CDR3 length equals 14 residues. CDR1 ENHRY and CDR2 SYGVKD come from the germline V gene. This chain's CDR3 is CAISEGHRRGGYTF. In nucleotides, the CDR3 is TGTGCCATCAGTGAGGGACATCGGAGGGGTGGCTACACCTTC.

The J gene is TRBJ2-7, the V gene TRBV27, with D perhaps matching TRBD1 (5 bases). The V end was cut by 5 bases, the J end by 4 bases, with 15 bases between. Per germline, CDR1 MNHEY and CDR2 SMNVEV (reference sequence). CDR3 length: 14 amino acids. This chain's CDR3 is CASSVQGNEYEQYF. DNA for the CDR3: TGTGCCAGCAGTGTTCAGGGTAATGAGTACGAGCAGTACTTC.

The chain is built from TRBV5-1 and TRBJ1-1; D is undetermined. Deletions cut 1 base from V and 4 bases from J, with 8 bases between. The CDR3 covers 13 residues. Germline values: CDR1 SGHRS, CDR2 YFSETQ. CDR3 region: CASSLTQSTEAFF. The CDR3 DNA sequence: TGCGCCAGCAGCTTGACACAGAGCACTGAAGCTTTCTTT.

The chain uses TRBV7-3 and TRBJ1-1; TRBD1 is a possible D gene (6 bases). The CDR3 spans 13 residues. V was cut by 5 bases and J by 1 base, with 8 bases left in between. The germline CDR1 and CDR2 sequences are SGHTA and FQGTGA. CDR3 DNA sequence: TGTGCCAGCAGCATACAGGGGAACACTGAAGCTTTCTTT. Its protein is CASSIQGNTEAFF.

V and J are TRBV7-9 and TRBJ2-7; 9 bases map to TRBD1. The V and J ends lost 3 bases and 4 bases, in that order; junction bases with no gene match: 4. CDR1 is SEHNR and CDR2 is FQNEAQ in the germline V gene (reference sequence). The CDR3 spans 14 residues. The CDR3 is CASSFTGTGYEQYF. The CDR3 nucleotides read TGTGCCAGCAGCTTTACCGGGACAGGGTACGAGCAGTACTTC.